This TCR beta chain originates from a study of blood T cell repertoires in COVID-19. Profiled with immunoSEQ multiplex PCR; TCRdb holds only in-frame clones, not every one. The sample gives about 25,000 clones, 81% of which show up once; 40% to 65% is in the top ten. The CDR3 is 15 residues long. Trimming removed 1 base from V and 5 bases from J, with 11 bases in between. Germline CDR1 is SGHAT and CDR2 is FQNNGV. The material sequenced was peripheral blood. The TCR sequence derives from a man aged 50 to 60 with active or convalescent COVID-19. The chain recombines TRBV11-2 with TRBJ1-4; D gene ambiguous. CDR3 sequence reads: CASSLGPGRNEKLFF. The DNA of the CDR3 is TGTGCCAGCAGCTTAGGCCCGGGTCGGAATGAAAAACTGTTTTTT. The full variable domain, rest sourced from reference TRBV11-2 and TRBJ1-4, is EAGVAQSPRYKIIEKRQSVAFWCNPISGHATLYWYQQILGQGPKLLIQFQNNGVVDDSQLPKDRFSAERLKGVDSTLKIQPAKLEDSAVYLCASSLGPGRNEKLFFGSGTQLSVL.